The 4 T cell receptor beta chains given below trace back to one sample, sequenced in a study of response to subunit inactivated influenza vaccine (dated by TCRdb to between 2017 and 2018). Receptor amplification or capture employed RT-PCR. TCRdb names Illumina HiSeq 2500 as the instrument used. TCRdb took the public reads, trimmed them with fastp at Q25, ran MiXCR for clone calling and kept in-frame beta chains. Rows are unified per CDR3 protein, each entry keeping the most common DNA and genes. Within this sample are hundreds of thousands of distinct CDR3 sequences, with about 15% of them counted one time only. The ten largest account for 3% to 3.5% of the sample. Material: CD4+ T cells sorted from PBMCs, obtained 23 months after vaccination. Every receptor here comes from a man in his fifties or sixties who received an inactivated influenza vaccine. Donor details come from another sample of the same person, matched by shared clones.

Only a few counts were recorded for this clonotype. This chain connects TRBV2 to TRBJ1-2; D is uncertain. V dropped 6 bases and J dropped 0 bases, with 11 bases sitting between them. The germline CDR1 and CDR2 sequences are SNHLY and FYNNEI. The length of the CDR3 is 14 residues. The CDR3 DNA is TGTGCCAGCAGCTTGGTAGCCGCTAACTATGGCTACACCTTC. Its protein is CASSLVAANYGYTF.

The chain recombines TRBV27 with TRBJ2-5; no reliable D call. Trimming pared 2 bases from V and 5 bases from J, leaving 9 bases between. The germline CDR1 and CDR2 sequences are MNHEY and SMNVEV (reference sequence). The CDR3 extends over 13 amino acids. CDR3 protein: CASSLREWETQYF. The CDR3 region has the DNA TGTGCCAGCAGTTTAAGAGAATGGGAGACCCAGTACTTC.

As to this clonotype: It may be a read error: a sequence one base away is much more abundant. The CDR3 spells CASSSGTISGELFF. The CDR3 DNA reads as TGTGCCAGCAGCTCGGGGACCATCAGCGGGGAGCTGTTTTTT. This chain connects TRBV5-6 to TRBJ2-2; D might be TRBD1 or TRBD2, each matching 5 bases. Germline V gene sequence: CDR1 SGHDT, CDR2 YYEEEE. This CDR3 contains 14 residues. The V end was cut by 3 bases, the J end by 7 bases, with 13 bases between.

The genes are TRBV4-2 and TRBJ1-4; no clear D gene. Germline CDR1 reads LGHNA; CDR2 reads YNFKEQ. The V gene lost 0 bases and the J gene lost 0 bases, with 11 bases spanning the gap. The CDR3 contains 17 residues. CDR3 in amino acids: CASSQEGRGATNEKLFF. CDR3 bases: TGTGCCAGCAGCCAAGAGGGAAGAGGAGCAACTAATGAAAAACTGTTTTTT.